A selection of T cell receptor beta chains follows, all from one sample in a study of blood T cell repertoires in COVID-19. Profiling relied on immunoSEQ multiplex PCR, and the TCRdb table lists in-frame clones only, not all of them. The table shows fewer than 400,000 clones, with over 85% occurring only once. The sequencing sample was made of peripheral blood. The receptors shown here come from a woman in her twenties or thirties with COVID-19, enrolled during active disease. Each CDR3 is given with its conserved first and last residue. The D gene is left open where the match is weak. Clone size appears in some rows only: once, few, many, or a class for an expanded clone.

J: TRBJ2-5; size: NA; V: TRBV3-1/TRBV3-2; D: TRBD2; length: 17; CDR3: CASSQGLAGPGGETQYF; DNA: TGTGCCAGCAGCCAAGGACTAGCGGGGCCAGGGGGAGAGACCCAGTACTTC
J: TRBJ1-5; size: once; V: TRBV7-2; D: NA; length: 15; CDR3: CASSSDRNSNQPQHF; DNA: TGTGCCAGCAGCTCGGACAGAAATAGCAATCAGCCCCAGCATTTT
J: TRBJ1-1; size: NA; V: TRBV7-8; D: NA; length: 14; CDR3: CASSNREKNTEAFF; DNA: TGTGCCAGCAGCAACCGGGAGAAGAACACTGAAGCTTTCTTT
J: TRBJ1-2; size: NA; V: TRBV16; D: NA; length: 14; CDR3: CASSQVVQVRRYTF; DNA: TGTGCCAGCAGCCAAGTGGTACAGGTTCGGCGCTACACCTTC
J: TRBJ2-2; size: NA; V: TRBV5-1; D: TRBD2; length: 18; CDR3: CASSLRLALYTYTGELFF; DNA: TGCGCCAGCAGCTTGCGACTAGCGCTTTACACCTACACCGGGGAGCTGTTTTTT
J: TRBJ1-3; size: NA; V: TRBV6-7; D: TRBD1; length: 16; CDR3: CASSSRNGQGGNTIYF; DNA: TGTGCCAGCAGCTCTCGAAATGGACAGGGGGGAAACACCATATATTTT
J: TRBJ1-4; size: NA; V: TRBV2; D: NA; length: 15; CDR3: CASSSGTLYNEKLFF; DNA: TGTGCCAGCAGTTCCGGGACACTGTATAATGAAAAACTGTTTTTT
J: TRBJ2-1; size: NA; V: TRBV7-9; D: TRBD2; length: 15; CDR3: CASSLAVAGVLEQFF; DNA: TGTGCCAGCAGCTTAGCGGTAGCGGGGGTGCTCGAGCAGTTCTTC
J: TRBJ1-5; size: NA; V: TRBV7-8; D: NA; length: 15; CDR3: CASSLGSQDNQPQHF; DNA: TGTGCCAGCAGCTTAGGATCACAGGATAATCAGCCCCAGCATTTT
J: TRBJ1-5; size: NA; V: TRBV7-9; D: NA; length: 18; CDR3: CASSQVGPGGISNQPQHF; DNA: TGTGCCAGCAGCCAGGTCGGCCCCGGCGGGATTAGTAATCAGCCCCAGCATTTT
J: TRBJ2-7; size: few; V: TRBV18; D: TRBD1; length: 14; CDR3: CASSPRQGHHEQYF; DNA: TGTGCCAGCTCACCTCGACAGGGTCACCACGAGCAGTACTTC
J: TRBJ1-3; size: NA; V: TRBV19; D: NA; length: 13; CDR3: CASSPGRGNTIYF; DNA: TGTGCCAGTAGCCCAGGGAGGGGAAACACCATATATTTT
J: TRBJ1-4; size: NA; V: TRBV3-1/TRBV3-2; D: TRBD1; length: 18; CDR3: CASSQDRGVGTGNEKLFF; DNA: TGTGCCAGCAGCCAAGATCGGGGTGTCGGGACAGGGAATGAAAAACTGTTTTTT
J: TRBJ2-1; size: NA; V: TRBV7-9; D: NA; length: 13; CDR3: CASSFNSYNEQFF; DNA: TGTGCCAGCAGCTTTAACTCCTACAATGAGCAGTTCTTC
J: TRBJ1-5; size: NA; V: TRBV18; D: TRBD1; length: 15; CDR3: CASSLGQGSNQPQHF; DNA: TGTGCCAGCTCGCTAGGACAGGGAAGCAATCAGCCCCAGCATTTT
J: TRBJ2-2; size: NA; V: TRBV24-1; D: NA; length: 16; CDR3: CATRGRGSGNTGELFF; DNA: TGTGCCACCAGGGGGAGGGGGAGCGGGAACACCGGGGAGCTGTTTTTT
J: TRBJ1-5; size: NA; V: TRBV5-6; D: TRBD1; length: 15; CDR3: CASSYMGQSYQPQHF; DNA: TGTGCCAGCAGCTATATGGGACAGAGTTATCAGCCCCAGCATTTT
J: TRBJ1-4; size: few; V: TRBV7-2; D: TRBD1; length: 14; CDR3: CASSLDRGQEKLFF; DNA: TGTGCCAGCAGCCTGGACAGGGGGCAGGAAAAACTGTTTTTT
J: TRBJ2-2; size: NA; V: TRBV7-8; D: TRBD2; length: 15; CDR3: CASSLGRADTGELFF; DNA: TGTGCCAGCAGCCTCGGGAGGGCCGACACCGGGGAGCTGTTTTTT
J: TRBJ2-7; size: once; V: TRBV7-2; D: TRBD1; length: 14; CDR3: CASSRPAGGYEQYF; DNA: TGTGCCAGCAGCCGGCCTGCAGGGGGCTACGAGCAGTACTTC
J: TRBJ1-2; size: NA; V: TRBV4-1; D: NA; length: 13; CDR3: CASSPGEGYGYTF; DNA: TGCGCCAGCAGCCCGGGGGAGGGATATGGCTACACCTTC
J: TRBJ1-1; size: NA; V: TRBV3-1/TRBV3-2; D: NA; length: 13; CDR3: CASSHLAVSEAFF; DNA: TGTGCCAGCAGCCATCTCGCGGTTTCTGAAGCTTTCTTT
J: TRBJ1-3; size: NA; V: TRBV5-6; D: NA; length: 16; CDR3: CASSPHRRISGNTIYF; DNA: TGTGCCAGCAGCCCCCACCGGAGGATCTCTGGAAACACCATATATTTT
J: TRBJ2-1; size: NA; V: TRBV19; D: NA; length: 13; CDR3: CASSTDRVNEQFF; DNA: TGTGCCAGTAGTACGGACAGAGTTAATGAGCAGTTCTTC
J: TRBJ1-2; size: NA; V: TRBV10-3; D: TRBD1; length: 15; CDR3: CAISEGDRGNYGYTF; DNA: TGTGCCATCAGTGAGGGGGACAGGGGGAACTATGGCTACACCTTC
J: TRBJ1-2; size: NA; V: TRBV6-5; D: NA; length: 14; CDR3: CASSYGRVEYGYTF; DNA: TGTGCCAGCAGTTACGGGCGGGTCGAGTATGGCTACACCTTC
J: TRBJ2-1; size: NA; V: TRBV5-4; D: NA; length: 12; CDR3: CASSSYYNEQFF; DNA: TGTGCCAGCAGCTCCTACTACAATGAGCAGTTCTTC
J: TRBJ1-6; size: NA; V: TRBV27; D: TRBD1; length: 15; CDR3: CASSLTGGKYSPLHF; DNA: TGTGCCAGCAGTCTCACAGGGGGAAAGTATTCACCCCTCCACTTT
J: TRBJ1-1; size: NA; V: TRBV18; D: NA; length: 12; CDR3: CASSAGVTEAFF; DNA: TGTGCCAGCTCAGCGGGGGTAACTGAAGCTTTCTTT
J: TRBJ1-4; size: once; V: TRBV6-5; D: TRBD1; length: 15; CDR3: CASSIQDRGFEKLFF; DNA: TGTGCCAGCAGTATCCAGGACAGGGGATTTGAAAAACTGTTTTTT
J: TRBJ2-5; size: NA; V: TRBV11-2; D: TRBD2; length: 18; CDR3: CASSSRTSGGYLRETQYF; DNA: TGTGCCAGCAGCTCACGGACTAGCGGGGGGTATCTCCGGGAGACCCAGTACTTC
J: TRBJ1-6; size: NA; V: TRBV30; D: TRBD1; length: 16; CDR3: CAWRLTGTGGNSPLHF; DNA: TGTGCCTGGAGATTAACCGGGACAGGGGGAAATTCACCCCTCCACTTT
J: TRBJ2-1; size: few; V: TRBV7-3; D: NA; length: 13; CDR3: CASSVVGRGEQFF; DNA: TGTGCCAGCAGCGTGGTGGGGAGAGGCGAGCAGTTCTTC
J: TRBJ2-7; size: NA; V: TRBV6-2/TRBV6-3; D: TRBD2; length: 18; CDR3: CASSTSAGLAGIRREQYF; DNA: TGTGCCAGCAGTACATCCGCGGGACTAGCGGGGATCCGGCGCGAGCAGTACTTC
J: TRBJ1-5; size: NA; V: TRBV6-2/TRBV6-3; D: NA; length: 16; CDR3: CASSWSLSGLNQPQHF; DNA: TGTGCCAGCAGTTGGTCTCTATCGGGATTAAATCAGCCCCAGCATTTT
J: TRBJ2-1; size: many; V: TRBV4-2; D: NA; length: 14; CDR3: CASSQGYENNEQFF; DNA: TGTGCCAGCAGCCAAGGCTATGAAAACAATGAGCAGTTCTTC
J: TRBJ1-5; size: NA; V: TRBV5-5; D: NA; length: 16; CDR3: CASSLMLRGEGQPQHF; DNA: TGTGCCAGCAGCTTAATGCTCAGGGGCGAGGGTCAGCCCCAGCATTTT
J: TRBJ2-1; size: NA; V: TRBV7-9; D: NA; length: 15; CDR3: CASSSQRDNYNEQFF; DNA: TGTGCCAGCAGCTCCCAACGGGACAACTACAATGAGCAGTTCTTC
J: TRBJ2-7; size: NA; V: TRBV27; D: TRBD2; length: 16; CDR3: CASSLGGGRGLHEQYF; DNA: TGTGCCAGCAGTTTAGGGGGTGGGAGGGGTTTACACGAGCAGTACTTC
J: TRBJ1-1; size: NA; V: TRBV6-2/TRBV6-3; D: NA; length: 15; CDR3: CASSRPGGQNTEAFF; DNA: TGTGCCAGCAGCCGCCCGGGGGGGCAGAACACTGAAGCTTTCTTT
J: TRBJ1-4; size: NA; V: TRBV7-2; D: NA; length: 15; CDR3: CASSHPTGTNEKLFF; DNA: TGTGCCAGCAGCCACCCCACGGGGACTAATGAAAAACTGTTTTTT
J: TRBJ1-2; size: NA; V: TRBV29-1; D: NA; length: 12; CDR3: CSVRTENYGYTF; DNA: TGCAGCGTGCGGACAGAAAACTATGGCTACACCTTC
J: TRBJ1-6; size: few; V: TRBV6-1; D: NA; length: 18; CDR3: CASSEAQGSLSYNSPLHF; DNA: TGTGCCAGCAGTGAAGCGCAGGGCAGCCTCTCCTATAATTCACCCCTCCACTTT
J: TRBJ1-2; size: NA; V: TRBV7-8; D: NA; length: 11; CDR3: CASSLGLGYTF; DNA: TGTGCCAGCAGCTTAGGGCTTGGCTACACCTTC
J: TRBJ2-3; size: NA; V: TRBV11-2; D: TRBD1; length: 18; CDR3: CASSLVWLGTGGTDTQYF; DNA: TGTGCCAGCAGCTTAGTTTGGCTGGGGACAGGGGGGACAGATACGCAGTATTTT
J: TRBJ1-1; size: NA; V: TRBV19; D: NA; length: 12; CDR3: CASSIGLGGAFF; DNA: TGTGCCAGTAGTATAGGACTCGGCGGGGCTTTCTTT
J: TRBJ2-5; size: NA; V: TRBV3-1/TRBV3-2; D: TRBD2; length: 16; CDR3: CASSQDFAGGKETQYF; DNA: TGTGCCAGCAGCCAAGACTTTGCGGGGGGGAAAGAGACCCAGTACTTC
J: TRBJ1-2; size: NA; V: TRBV7-2; D: NA; length: 14; CDR3: CASSLATVNYGYTF; DNA: TGTGCCAGCAGCTTAGCCACAGTCAACTATGGCTACACCTTC
J: TRBJ2-7; size: once; V: TRBV10-3; D: TRBD1; length: 18; CDR3: CAIRPGQGQGKSSYEQYF; DNA: TGTGCCATCAGACCGGGACAGGGTCAGGGGAAGAGCTCCTACGAGCAGTACTTC
J: TRBJ2-2; size: NA; V: TRBV11-2; D: NA; length: 14; CDR3: CASSFGTGTGELFF; DNA: TGTGCCAGCAGCTTTGGAACGGGCACCGGGGAGCTGTTTTTT
J: TRBJ1-4; size: NA; V: TRBV9; D: NA; length: 15; CDR3: CASSAQGFTNEKLFF; DNA: TGTGCCAGCAGCGCACAGGGTTTTACTAATGAAAAACTGTTTTTT
J: TRBJ1-4; size: NA; V: TRBV9; D: NA; length: 15; CDR3: CASSVDAGAFEKLFF; DNA: TGTGCCAGCAGCGTAGACGCAGGGGCTTTTGAAAAACTGTTTTTT
J: TRBJ2-2; size: NA; V: TRBV5-5; D: NA; length: 13; CDR3: CASRVDSTGELFF; DNA: TGTGCCAGCAGAGTCGACAGCACCGGGGAGCTGTTTTTT
J: TRBJ1-5; size: NA; V: TRBV19; D: TRBD1; length: 15; CDR3: CASSIRGRIDQPQHF; DNA: TGTGCCAGTAGTATAAGGGGGCGCATTGATCAGCCCCAGCATTTT
J: TRBJ1-2; size: NA; V: TRBV3-1/TRBV3-2; D: NA; length: 15; CDR3: CASSQVIGGNYGYTF; DNA: TGTGCCAGCAGCCAAGTGATCGGCGGTAACTATGGCTACACCTTC
J: TRBJ1-2; size: NA; V: TRBV6-1; D: NA; length: 14; CDR3: CASSETAFDYGYTF; DNA: TGTGCCAGCAGTGAAACAGCTTTTGACTATGGCTACACCTTC
J: TRBJ2-1; size: NA; V: TRBV29-1; D: TRBD1; length: 15; CDR3: CSVEMGQPPYNEQFF; DNA: TGCAGCGTTGAAATGGGACAGCCTCCGTACAATGAGCAGTTCTTC
J: TRBJ2-5; size: NA; V: TRBV2; D: TRBD1; length: 13; CDR3: CASSRDREETQYF; DNA: TGTGCCAGCAGCCGGGACAGAGAAGAGACCCAGTACTTC
J: TRBJ1-2; size: NA; V: TRBV4-2; D: TRBD1; length: 14; CDR3: CASSQDRGSYGYTF; DNA: TGTGCCAGCAGCCAGGACAGGGGCAGCTATGGCTACACCTTC
J: TRBJ2-1; size: NA; V: TRBV30; D: TRBD2; length: 15; CDR3: CAWGGLAGGHNEQFF; DNA: TGTGCCTGGGGAGGACTAGCGGGGGGTCACAATGAGCAGTTCTTC